Given below is one T cell receptor (beta chain) in context. The CDR3 spans 15 residues. The germline gives CDR1 SGHRS, CDR2 YFSETQ. V gave up 0 bases and J gave up 4 bases; unmatched junction bases: 4. The data belong to a study of blood T cell repertoires in COVID-19. The table came from immunoSEQ multiplex PCR; TCRdb's copy has only in-frame clones and leaves some out. This table holds about 80,000 clones, approximately 88% found once. Sequencing input: peripheral blood. The chain uses TRBV5-1 and TRBJ2-3; 8 nucleotides match TRBD1. The clonotype comes from a woman aged 80 or over with acute or convalescent COVID-19. CDR3 loop: CASSLDQGAADTQYF. CDR3 DNA sequence: TGCGCCAGCAGCTTGGACCAGGGGGCGGCAGATACGCAGTATTTT. The variable domain in full, completed from reference TRBV5-1 and TRBJ2-3, reads KAGVTQTPRYLIKTRGQQVTLSCSPISGHRSVSWYQQTPGQGLQFLFEYFSETQRNKGNFPGRFSGRQFSNSRSEMNVSTLELGDSALYLCASSLDQGAADTQYFGPGTRLTVL.